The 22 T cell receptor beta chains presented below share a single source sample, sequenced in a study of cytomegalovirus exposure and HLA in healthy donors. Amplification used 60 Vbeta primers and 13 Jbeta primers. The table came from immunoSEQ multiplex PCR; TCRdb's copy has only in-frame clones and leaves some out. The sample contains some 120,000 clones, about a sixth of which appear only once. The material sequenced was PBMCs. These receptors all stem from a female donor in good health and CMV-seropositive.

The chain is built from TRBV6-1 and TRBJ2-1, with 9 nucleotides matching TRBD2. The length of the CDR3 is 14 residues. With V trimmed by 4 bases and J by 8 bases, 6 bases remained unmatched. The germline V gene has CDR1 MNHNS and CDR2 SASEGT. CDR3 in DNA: TGTGCCAGCAGTGTAGCGGGAGCGGGATATGAGCAGTTCTTC. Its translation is CASSVAGAGYEQFF.

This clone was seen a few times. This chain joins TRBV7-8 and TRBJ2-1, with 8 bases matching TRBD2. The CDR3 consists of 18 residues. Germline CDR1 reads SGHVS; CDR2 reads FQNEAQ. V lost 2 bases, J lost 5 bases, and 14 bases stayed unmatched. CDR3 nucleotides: TGTGCCAGCAGCTTACCTCCGGGCTGGACTAGCAAGGACAATGAGCAGTTCTTC. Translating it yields CASSLPPGWTSKDNEQFF.

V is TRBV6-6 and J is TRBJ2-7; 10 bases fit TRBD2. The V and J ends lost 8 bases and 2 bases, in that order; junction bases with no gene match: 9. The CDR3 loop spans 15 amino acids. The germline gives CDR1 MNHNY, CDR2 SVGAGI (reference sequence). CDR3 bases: TGTGCCAGCGAGGAGACTAGCGGGTATCCCTACGAGCAGTACTTC. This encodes CASEETSGYPYEQYF.

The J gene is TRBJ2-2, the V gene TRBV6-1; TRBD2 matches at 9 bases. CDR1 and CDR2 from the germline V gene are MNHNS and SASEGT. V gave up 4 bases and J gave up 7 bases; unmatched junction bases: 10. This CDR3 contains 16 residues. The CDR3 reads CASSGGAGGSSGELFF. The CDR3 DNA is TGTGCCAGCAGTGGTGGCGCGGGAGGGTCGAGCGGGGAGCTGTTTTTT.

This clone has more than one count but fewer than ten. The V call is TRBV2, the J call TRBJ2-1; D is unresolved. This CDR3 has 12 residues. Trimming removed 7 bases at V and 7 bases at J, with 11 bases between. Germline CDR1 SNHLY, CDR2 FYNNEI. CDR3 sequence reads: CASTQFSNEQFF. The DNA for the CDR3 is TGTGCCAGCACACAGTTTTCGAATGAGCAGTTCTTC.

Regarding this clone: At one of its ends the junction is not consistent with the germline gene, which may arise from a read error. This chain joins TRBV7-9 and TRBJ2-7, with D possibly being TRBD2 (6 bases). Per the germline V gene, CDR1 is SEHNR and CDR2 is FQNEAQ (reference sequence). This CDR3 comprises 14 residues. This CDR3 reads CARSLLTSQGEQYF. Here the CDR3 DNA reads TGTGCCCGCAGCCTACTGACTAGTCAGGGCGAGCAGTACTTC.

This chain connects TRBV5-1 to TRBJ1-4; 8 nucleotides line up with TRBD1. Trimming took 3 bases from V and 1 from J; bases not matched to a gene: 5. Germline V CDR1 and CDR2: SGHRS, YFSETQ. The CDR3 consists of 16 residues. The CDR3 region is CASSSTGQGTNEKLFF. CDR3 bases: TGCGCCAGCAGCTCGACTGGACAGGGAACTAATGAAAAACTGTTTTTT.

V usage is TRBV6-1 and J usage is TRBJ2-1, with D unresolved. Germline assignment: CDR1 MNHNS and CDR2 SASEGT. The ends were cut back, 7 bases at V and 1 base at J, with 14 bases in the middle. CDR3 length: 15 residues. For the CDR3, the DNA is TGTGCCAGCAATCCTCAGCGTCTATCCTACAATGAGCAGTTCTTC. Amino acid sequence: CASNPQRLSYNEQFF.

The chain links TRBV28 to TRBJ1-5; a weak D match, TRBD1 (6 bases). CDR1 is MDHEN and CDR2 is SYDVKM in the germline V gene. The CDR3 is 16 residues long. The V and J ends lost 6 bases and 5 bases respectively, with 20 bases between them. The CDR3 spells CASRKGVRGTDQPQHF. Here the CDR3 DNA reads TGTGCCAGCAGAAAGGGGGTTCGGGGTACGGATCAGCCCCAGCATTTT.

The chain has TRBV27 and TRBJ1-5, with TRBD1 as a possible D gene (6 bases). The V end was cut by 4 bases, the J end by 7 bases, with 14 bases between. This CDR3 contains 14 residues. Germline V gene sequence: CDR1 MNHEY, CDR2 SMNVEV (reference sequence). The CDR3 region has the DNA TGTGCCAGCAGTTACAGGGATACGGGACAGCCCCAGCATTTT. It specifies CASSYRDTGQPQHF.

CDR3 amino acids: CASSRVRGYQPQHF. In DNA form, the CDR3 reads TGTGCCAGCAGCCGAGTCAGGGGATACCAGCCCCAGCATTTT. V and J are TRBV6-5 and TRBJ1-5; D perhaps matches TRBD1 (6 bases). In germline, CDR1 is MNHEY, CDR2 SVGAGI. This CDR3 region has 14 residues. V was cut by 6 bases and J by 7 bases, with 16 bases left in between.

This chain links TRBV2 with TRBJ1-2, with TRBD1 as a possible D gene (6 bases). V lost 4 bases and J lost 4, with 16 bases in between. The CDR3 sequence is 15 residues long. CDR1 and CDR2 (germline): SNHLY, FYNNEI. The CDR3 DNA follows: TGTGCCAGCAGTGGAGGGGGAGCCCTAGGCTATGGCTACACCTTC. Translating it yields CASSGGGALGYGYTF. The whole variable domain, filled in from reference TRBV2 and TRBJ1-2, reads EPEVTQTPSHQVTQMGQEVILRCVPISNHLYFYWYRQILGQKVEFLVSFYNNEISEKSEIFDDQFSVERPDGSNFTLKIRSTKLEDSAMYFCASSGGGALGYGYTFGSGTRLTVV.

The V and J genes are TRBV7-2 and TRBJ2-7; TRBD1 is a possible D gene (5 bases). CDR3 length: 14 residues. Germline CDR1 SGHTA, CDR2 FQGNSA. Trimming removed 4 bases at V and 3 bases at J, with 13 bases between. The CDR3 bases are TGTGCCAGCAGCTCCGAAAGGGGCAACTACGAGCAGTACTTC. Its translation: CASSSERGNYEQYF.

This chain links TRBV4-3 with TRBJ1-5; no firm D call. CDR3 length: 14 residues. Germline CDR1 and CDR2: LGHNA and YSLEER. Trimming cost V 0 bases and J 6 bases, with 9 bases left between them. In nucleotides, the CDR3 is TGCGCCAGCAGCCAAGATTCGAGGGCTCAGCCCCAGCATTTT. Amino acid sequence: CASSQDSRAQPQHF.

The CDR3 here is CASKIIGNTIYF. CDR3 sequence (DNA): TGTGCCAGCAAAATTATTGGAAACACCATATATTTT. The chain has TRBV6-6 and TRBJ1-3; D is unresolved. CDR1 is MNHNY and CDR2 is SVGAGI in the germline V gene (reference sequence). This CDR3 spans 12 amino acids. The V end was cut by 7 bases, the J end by 3 bases, with 7 bases between.

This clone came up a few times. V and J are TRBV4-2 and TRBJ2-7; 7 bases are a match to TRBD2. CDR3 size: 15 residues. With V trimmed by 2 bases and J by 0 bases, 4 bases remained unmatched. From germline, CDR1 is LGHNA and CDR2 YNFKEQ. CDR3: CASSQSTSRSYEQYF. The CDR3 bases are TGTGCCAGCAGCCAATCGACTAGCCGCTCCTACGAGCAGTACTTC.

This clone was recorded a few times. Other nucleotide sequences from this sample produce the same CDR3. For the CDR3, the DNA is TGTGCCAGCAGTGCCGGGACAGGGGCCGGCGAGCAGTACTTC. This sequence encodes CASSAGTGAGEQYF. This chain joins TRBV2 and TRBJ2-7; TRBD1 agrees at 10 bases. This CDR3 is built from 14 residues. Germline CDR1 SNHLY, CDR2 FYNNEI. The junction had 6 bases not matched to a gene; V was cut back by 4 bases and J by 6 bases.

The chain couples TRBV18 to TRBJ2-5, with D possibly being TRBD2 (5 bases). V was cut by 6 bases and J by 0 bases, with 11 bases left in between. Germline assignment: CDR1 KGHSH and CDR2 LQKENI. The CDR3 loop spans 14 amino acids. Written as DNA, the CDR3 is TGTGCCAGCTCCGGATGGGAGTACCAAGAGACCCAGTACTTC. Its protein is CASSGWEYQETQYF.

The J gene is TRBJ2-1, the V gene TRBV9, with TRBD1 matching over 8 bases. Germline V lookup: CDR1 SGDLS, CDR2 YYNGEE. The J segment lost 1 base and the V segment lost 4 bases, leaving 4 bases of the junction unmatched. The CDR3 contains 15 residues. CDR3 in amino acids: CASSLRQGSYNEQFF. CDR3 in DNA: TGTGCCAGCAGCCTACGACAGGGGTCCTACAATGAGCAGTTCTTC.

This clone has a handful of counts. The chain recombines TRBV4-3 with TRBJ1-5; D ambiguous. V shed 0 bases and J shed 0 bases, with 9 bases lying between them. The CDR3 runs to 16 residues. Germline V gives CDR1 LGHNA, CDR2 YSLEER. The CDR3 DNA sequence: TGCGCCAGCAGCCAAGATGGGCCGCATAGCAATCAGCCCCAGCATTTT. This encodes CASSQDGPHSNQPQHF.

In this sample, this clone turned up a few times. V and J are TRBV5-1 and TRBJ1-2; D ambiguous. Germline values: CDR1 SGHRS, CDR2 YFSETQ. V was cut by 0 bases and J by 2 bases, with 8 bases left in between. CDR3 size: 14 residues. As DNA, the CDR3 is TGCGCCAGCAGCTTGGATTGGGCCAACTATGGCTACACCTTC. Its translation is CASSLDWANYGYTF.

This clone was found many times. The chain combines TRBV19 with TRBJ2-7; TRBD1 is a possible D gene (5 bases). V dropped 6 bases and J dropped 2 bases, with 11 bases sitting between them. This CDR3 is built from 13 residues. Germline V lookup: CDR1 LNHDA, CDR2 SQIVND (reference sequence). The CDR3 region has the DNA TGTGCCAGTAGCCAGACAGTTACCTACGAGCAGTACTTC. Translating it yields CASSQTVTYEQYF.